Sequencing of this T cell receptor beta chain was carried out in a study of blood T cell repertoires in COVID-19. Across the whole study: Samples came from the United States, Italy and Spain, spanning acute and convalescent COVID-19. Sources were T cells, B-cell-depleted T cells, or PBMCs; the material itself was cDNA or gDNA.

The CDR3 length is 13 residues. V lost 5 bases to trimming and J lost 5 bases, with 12 bases between them. Germline lookup yields CDR1 SGHTA and CDR2 FQGNSA. Per the original data handling: Reference gene primer amplification gave estimated nucleated cell counts. Produced via immunoSEQ multiplex PCR; TCRdb's table is partial and in-frame only. V and J calls and clone size come straight from that table; D and trimming were deduced from the DNA. In the table there are around 260,000 clones, 70% to 85% of which are singletons. The chain joins TRBV7-2 to TRBJ1-1; maybe TRBD1 (5 bases). The source is a human donor with COVID-19, enrolled during active disease. The donor label of this sample is uncertain. The sequenced sample consisted of peripheral blood. The CDR3 DNA reads TGTGCCAGCAGCCCTTTTTCAGGGACTGAAGCTTTCTTT. Protein product: CASSPFSGTEAFF.